This T cell receptor beta chain stems from a study of regulatory T cells in long-lasting Graves disease. Construction of the TCR beta libraries employed iRepertoire HTBI primers in conjunction with Arm-PCR of CDR3 regions. TCRdb re-called the multiplex PCR reads with MiXCR, one entry per CDR3 protein. There are some 250,000 distinct CDR3 sequences in the sample; about 16% occur only once, and less than 25% lies in the top ten. In its sample, this clonotype was seen many times. Trimming left V 6 bases short and J 4 bases short, with 13 bases between. Germline V gives CDR1 SEHNR, CDR2 FQNEAQ (reference sequence). The CDR3 consists of 13 residues. The time point: newly diagnosed GD, antithyroid drugs for less than 3 months. From PBMCs, RNA was extracted and then used to make the TCR library.

The input for sequencing was peripheral blood mononuclear cells (PBMCs), taken at new diagnosis, from a patient treated with antithyroid drugs. The chain carries TRBV7-9 and TRBJ2-7; D is perhaps TRBD1 (6 bases). The TCR comes from a female donor with Graves disease. The CDR3 nucleotides are TGTGCCAGCAGTTGGACAGACTATTACGAGCAGTACTTC. Its protein is CASSWTDYYEQYF.